What follows are 6 T cell receptor beta chains derived from one specimen sequenced in a study of shared clonotypes between healthy human individuals (dated by TCRdb to the early 2020s). CD8 naive samples were obtained by positive selection for CCR7 among CD45RO-negative cells, yielding a CD45RA+CCR7+ population from which TemRA cells were excluded. Libraries were prepared through the immunoSEQ multiplex PCR assay. Imported from immuneACCESS, the table was reduced by TCRdb to in-frame sequences with V and J called. These copies leave out some clones; in studies compared against another copy, an unresolved V gene accounts for under half, and the cause of the remainder is not known. The sample table shows some 2 million clones, and about 95% are seen once. Roughly 1.1% of the sample belongs to the ten largest clones. Sequenced input: naive CD8+ T cells sorted from blood. According to the study, the label for this sample's cell subset or site signals: CD45RA+CCR7+. The receptors stem from a man aged 18 to 30 in good health.

The V gene is TRBV5-1, the J gene TRBJ1-2, with 8 nucleotides matching TRBD1. Germline CDR1 and CDR2: SGHRS and YFSETQ. This CDR3 has 16 residues. V lost 2 bases and J lost 1; bases outside the gene matches: 7. The CDR3 DNA is TGCGCCAGCAGCTTTGGGACAGGCCTAGGTAACTATGGCTACACCTTC. It is translated as CASSFGTGLGNYGYTF.

The V gene is TRBV2, the J gene TRBJ2-1, with D perhaps TRBD1 or TRBD2 (5 bases each). CDR1 is SNHLY, CDR2 FYNNEI, per germline. The CDR3 has 16 amino acids. The V and J ends lost 0 bases and 4 bases respectively, with 13 bases between them. The CDR3 coding sequence is TGTGCCAGCAGTGAAGCGCACGGGGCCCAGTACAATGAGCAGTTCTTC. Amino acid sequence: CASSEAHGAQYNEQFF.

This chain links TRBV20-1 with TRBJ2-3; D is unclear. Germline V CDR1 and CDR2: DFQATT, SNEGSKA (reference sequence). V was trimmed by 6 bases and J by 4 bases, leaving 8 bases between them. This CDR3 comprises 11 residues. The DNA for the CDR3 is TGCAGTGCCCGGTTATCAGATACGCAGTATTTT. This sequence encodes CSARLSDTQYF.

V and J are TRBV7-9 and TRBJ2-5; 7 bases are a match to TRBD1. This CDR3 contains 12 residues. J was trimmed by 2 bases and V by 8 bases; bases with no gene match: 2. Germline V gene sequence: CDR1 SEHNR, CDR2 FQNEAQ (reference sequence). CDR3 in amino acids: CASVTGQETQYF. For the CDR3, the DNA is TGTGCCAGCGTGACAGGGCAAGAGACCCAGTACTTC. Using reference TRBV7-9 and TRBJ2-5 for the parts outside the CDR3, the full variable domain is DTGVSQNPRHKITKRGQNVTFRCDPISEHNRLYWYRQTLGQGPEFLTYFQNEAQLEKSRLLSDRFSAERPKGSFSTLEIQRTEQGDSAMYLCASVTGQETQYFGPGTRLLVL.

The chain has TRBV11-2 and TRBJ1-2; D is ambiguous. CDR1 and CDR2 from the germline V gene are SGHAT and FQNNGV. Trimming shortened V by 5 bases and J by 0 bases, and 7 bases separated the two germline ends. The CDR3 spans 13 residues. CDR3 protein: CASSPSTNYGYTF. DNA for the CDR3: TGTGCCAGCAGCCCGTCAACTAACTATGGCTACACCTTC.

The CDR3 loop is CASSYYTATEAFF. For the CDR3, the DNA is TGTGCCAGCAGTTACTACACGGCCACTGAAGCTTTCTTT. This sequence joins TRBV6-5 and TRBJ1-1; D unclear. The V end was cut by 1 base, the J end by 4 bases, with 7 bases between. CDR1 is MNHEY and CDR2 is SVGAGI in the germline V gene. CDR3 length: 13 amino acids.